Below are 19 T cell receptor beta chains sequenced from a single sample in a study of breast tumors, draining lymph nodes, adjacent tissues. TCRdb itself ran the multiplex PCR reads through MiXCR, one entry per CDR3 protein. In the table there are 250,000 or so distinct CDR3 sequences, roughly 30% of which are singletons. Axillary draining lymph nodes of breast cancer patients supplied the node samples. Material: axillary lymph node tissue. The receptors originated from a female donor with breast cancer. Some clones in this sample may be carry-over from other donors' samples.

Points on this clonotype: A read error may account for a junction end that differs from germline. CDR3 protein: CAGSHGDRGAGANVLTF. In DNA form, the CDR3 reads TGTGCCGGCAGTCACGGGGACAGGGGTGCTGGGGCCAACGTCCTGACTTTC. The chain combines TRBV6-6 with TRBJ2-6; TRBD1 agrees at 10 bases. There are 17 residues in the CDR3. CDR1 and CDR2 from the germline V gene are MNHNY and SVGAGI (reference sequence).

This clonotype occurred many times. V gene TRBV19 combines with J gene TRBJ1-5; D remains ambiguous. CDR1 is LNHDA, CDR2 SQIVND, per germline (reference sequence). V was cut by 0 bases and J by 6 bases, with 9 bases left in between. CDR3 length: 14 residues. The CDR3 loop is CASSIDRRGQPQHF. In DNA, the CDR3 is TGTGCCAGTAGTATAGATCGGCGGGGTCAGCCCCAGCATTTT.

This clonotype was counted between two and nine times. This may stem from a read error, because a much larger clone lies one nucleotide away. The rearrangement uses TRBV7-6 and TRBJ2-1; TRBD2 agrees at 8 bases. The germline CDR1 and CDR2 sequences are SGHVS and FNYEAQ. The CDR3 consists of 15 residues. CDR3 region: CASSLYAGGNNEQSF. CDR3 DNA sequence: TGTGCCAGCAGCTTATACGCGGGAGGTAACAATGAGCAGTCCTTC. Combining the CDR3 with reference TRBV7-6 and TRBJ2-1 gives the whole variable domain GAGVSQSPRYKVTKRGQDVALRCDPISGHVSLYWYRQALGQGPEFLTYFNYEAQQDKSGLPNDRFSAERPEGSISTLTIQRTEQRDSAMYRCASSLYAGGNNEQSFGPGTRLTVL.

Details on this clonotype: A much more abundant neighbour one base away suggests this may be a read error. The chain couples TRBV5-1 to TRBJ2-5, with D possibly TRBD1 on 6 matching bases. The CDR3 has 14 residues. The ends were cut back, 4 bases at V and 8 bases at J, with 18 bases in the middle. Germline CDR1 is SGHRS and CDR2 is YFSETQ. CDR3 DNA: TGCGCCAGCAGCCCAACTACAGGGAGAGACACCCAGTACTTC. Amino acid sequence: CASSPTTGRDTQYF.

The gene calls are TRBV19 and TRBJ2-1, with 9 bases fitting TRBD2. Germline V CDR1 and CDR2: LNHDA, SQIVND (reference sequence). The CDR3 is 14 amino acids. V dropped 5 bases and J dropped 7; count of bases not matched to a gene: 6. CDR3 in DNA: TGTGCCAGTAGTTCCCTAGCGGGGAGGAATGAGCAGTTCTTC. It translates to CASSSLAGRNEQFF.

This clonotype was detected once. The chain recombines TRBV12-5 with TRBJ2-7; tentative D call: TRBD1 (6 bases). The V end was cut by 0 bases, the J end by 3 bases, with 18 bases between. The CDR3 sequence is 17 residues long. Germline V CDR1 and CDR2: LGHNT, FRNRAP. CDR3 sequence reads: CASGLVVAGAFHYEQYF. The CDR3 DNA is TGTGCTAGTGGTTTGGTAGTTGCAGGGGCCTTCCACTACGAGCAGTACTTC.

This clonotype was detected ten times or more. The rearrangement links TRBV24-1 to TRBJ2-2, with TRBD2 matching over 9 bases. The trim removed 4 bases at V and 8 bases at J, leaving 7 bases unmatched. Germline CDR1 reads KGHDR; CDR2 reads SFDVKD. The CDR3 loop spans 15 amino acids. The CDR3 reads CATSDASGKGGELFF. CDR3 bases: TGTGCCACCAGTGACGCTAGCGGGAAGGGTGGGGAGCTGTTTTTT.

Many counts were recorded for this clonotype. The chain uses TRBV2 and TRBJ1-2, with D possibly matching TRBD1 (5 bases). The CDR3 covers 12 residues. The ends were cut back, 5 bases at V and 9 bases at J, with 13 bases in the middle. Germline V gene sequence: CDR1 SNHLY, CDR2 FYNNEI. CDR3 amino acids: CASSLHSGSYTF. Here the CDR3 DNA reads TGTGCCAGCAGTCTACACTCAGGGAGCTACACCTTC.

This chain uses TRBV28 with TRBJ2-2, with 11 positions matching TRBD2. CDR1 MDHEN and CDR2 SYDVKM come from the germline V gene. The junction had 7 bases not matched to a gene; V was cut back by 3 bases and J by 1 base. The CDR3 spans 18 residues. DNA for the CDR3: TGTGCCAGCAGTTTGCCCCAAGGACTAGCGGGGAACACCGGGGAGCTGTTTTTT. Translating gives CASSLPQGLAGNTGELFF.

This clonotype has a count of ten or more. The gene calls are TRBV28 and TRBJ1-2, with a weak D call TRBD1 (5 bases). This CDR3 has 15 amino acids. Germline V CDR1 and CDR2: MDHEN, SYDVKM. Trimming removed 5 bases from V and 8 bases from J, with 21 bases in between. The CDR3 is CASSPTTGGEYGYTF. DNA for the CDR3: TGTGCCAGCAGTCCAACCACGGGGGGGGAGTACGGCTACACCTTC.

This clonotype was detected ten times or more. The chain links TRBV20-1 to TRBJ2-3; 10 bases are shared with TRBD2. Germline CDR1 DFQATT, CDR2 SNEGSKA (reference sequence). There are 16 residues in the CDR3. Trimming removed 7 bases from V and 4 bases from J; junction bases left unmatched: 14. The CDR3: CSVFPGLAEMADTQYF. The CDR3, as DNA: TGCAGTGTGTTTCCTGGACTAGCGGAGATGGCAGATACGCAGTATTTT.

There are many counts of this clonotype. The chain uses TRBV10-3 and TRBJ1-5; D possibly corresponds to TRBD1 (6 bases). The germline V gene encodes CDR1 ENHRY and CDR2 SYGVKD. V shed 2 bases and J shed 3 bases, with 8 bases lying between them. This CDR3 has 14 residues. The CDR3 nucleotides are TGTGCCATCAGTGAGACAGGGCCCAATCAGCCCCAGCATTTT. Translating it yields CAISETGPNQPQHF.

This clonotype has at least ten counts. The V gene is TRBV24-1, the J gene TRBJ2-3; 7 bases are shared with TRBD2. The CDR3 sequence is 17 residues long. Per germline, CDR1 KGHDR and CDR2 SFDVKD. J lost 4 bases, V lost 2 bases, and 11 bases had no gene match. CDR3 sequence: CATSDSRRAGVSDTQYF. The CDR3 coding sequence is TGTGCCACCAGTGATTCCCGGAGGGCGGGAGTATCAGATACGCAGTATTTT.

At least ten counts were recorded for this clonotype. CDR3 in amino acids: CSAKSPWALNEQFF. The CDR3 nucleotides are TGCAGTGCTAAAAGCCCATGGGCTCTCAATGAGCAGTTCTTC. The chain recombines TRBV20-1 with TRBJ2-1; no definite D call. Trimming pared 4 bases from V and 6 bases from J, leaving 16 bases between. The CDR3 spans 14 residues. Looked up from germline, CDR1 is DFQATT and CDR2 is SNEGSKA (reference sequence).

This clonotype was detected ten times or more. The rearrangement links TRBV20-1 to TRBJ2-1, with 14 bases identical to TRBD2. V trimming: 6 bases; J trimming: 12 bases; junction bases outside the gene matches: 10. The CDR3 loop spans 14 amino acids. The germline gives CDR1 DFQATT, CDR2 SNEGSKA (reference sequence). The CDR3 bases are TGCAGTGCCACCGGGACTAGCGGGAGAAGGGGGCAGTTCTTC. Translation: CSATGTSGRRGQFF.

This clonotype was seen ten or more times. V gene TRBV5-4 combines with J gene TRBJ1-4, with 9 bases identical to TRBD1. The CDR3 is 15 residues long. The V and J ends lost 4 bases and 7 bases, in that order; junction bases with no gene match: 8. Germline CDR1 SGHNT, CDR2 YYREEE (reference sequence). The CDR3 coding sequence is TGTGCCAGCAGCCTCTGGACAGGGGAGCTTGAAAAACTGTTTTTT. It codes for CASSLWTGELEKLFF.

This clonotype was seen many times. V and J are TRBV20-1 and TRBJ2-3; D uncertain. The V gene lost 2 bases and the J gene lost 0 bases, with 3 bases spanning the gap. Germline V gene lookup returns CDR1 DFQATT and CDR2 SNEGSKA (reference sequence). This CDR3 comprises 12 residues. The CDR3 here is CSARSSTDTQYF. Here the CDR3 DNA reads TGCAGTGCTAGATCTAGCACAGATACGCAGTATTTT.

This clonotype occurred a few times. The chain links TRBV20-1 to TRBJ2-4, with a weak D call TRBD2 (6 bases). Trimming cost V 6 bases and J 0 bases, with 18 bases left between them. CDR1 and CDR2 from the germline V gene are DFQATT and SNEGSKA (reference sequence). The CDR3 length is 16 residues. For the CDR3, the DNA is TGCAGTGCAACTCCGGGACTCCCTCTAGCCAAAAACATTCAGTACTTC. Translating it yields CSATPGLPLAKNIQYF.

The J gene is TRBJ1-2, the V gene TRBV30; D is perhaps TRBD1 (5 bases). The length of the CDR3 is 15 residues. CDR1 GTSNPN and CDR2 SVGIG come from the germline V gene (reference sequence). V lost 3 bases and J 5 bases, leaving 19 bases between the germline ends. The CDR3 protein is CAWSAGPTRGYGYTF. CDR3 in DNA: TGTGCCTGGAGCGCCGGACCGACGAGGGGTTATGGCTACACCTTC.